This TCR beta chain was sequenced for a study of T-cell memory formation after mild COVID-19. In TCRdb, the 5' RACE reads were re-called with MiXCR into one record per CDR3 protein. The profile shows about 260,000 distinct CDR3 sequences, 15% to 20% of them singletons. CDR1 and CDR2 (germline): MGHRA, YSYEKL. The CDR3 totals 15 residues. Trimming at V came to 4 bases and at J to 2 bases, leaving 2 bases not matched to a gene. The source is a man younger than 35 who had mild COVID-19 (a few samples of this study predate the infection). Cell type and time point are not known. The rearrangement joins TRBV4-1 to TRBJ2-3, with 11 positions matching TRBD2. The source material was PBMCs or a T cell subset sorted from them (not recorded which). CDR3 bases: TGCGCCAGCAGCCCACTAGCGGGGGACACAGATACGCAGTATTTT. Its translation: CASSPLAGDTDTQYF.